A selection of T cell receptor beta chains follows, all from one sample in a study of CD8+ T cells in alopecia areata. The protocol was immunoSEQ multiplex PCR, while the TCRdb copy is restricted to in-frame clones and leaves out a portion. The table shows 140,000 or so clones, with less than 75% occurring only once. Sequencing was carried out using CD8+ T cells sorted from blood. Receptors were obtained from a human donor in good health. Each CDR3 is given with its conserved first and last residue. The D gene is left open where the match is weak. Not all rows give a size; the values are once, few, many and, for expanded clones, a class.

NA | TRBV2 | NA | CASGSPRLRDYNEQFF
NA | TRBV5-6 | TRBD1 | CASSSRRGQGHKGTQYF
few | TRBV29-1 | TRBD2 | CSVDPASGLNEQFF
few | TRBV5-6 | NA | CASSVGAGETEAFF
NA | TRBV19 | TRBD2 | CASSLAASTDTQYF
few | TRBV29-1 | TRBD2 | CSVFLTSGIPNEQFF
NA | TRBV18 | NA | CASSLYGYTF
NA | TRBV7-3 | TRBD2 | CASSSGRASGRAEETQYF
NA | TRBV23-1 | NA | CASSQSRGGTDTQYF
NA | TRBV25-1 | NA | CASSDAAPYEQYF
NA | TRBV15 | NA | CATSSEATPSYNEQFF
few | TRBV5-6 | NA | CASSLSGELFF
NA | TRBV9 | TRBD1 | CASSASGTGSYEQYF
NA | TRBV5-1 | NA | CASSLEARVDGYTF
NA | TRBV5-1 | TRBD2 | CASRYPGTSGSSYNEQFF
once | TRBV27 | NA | CASSLFPRTVRTDTQYF
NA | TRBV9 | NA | CASSQGGHYQETQYF
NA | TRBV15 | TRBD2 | CATSRGGRPTGELFF
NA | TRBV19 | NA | CASTPKGTRGEQFF
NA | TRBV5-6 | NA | CASSPLVYDGELFF
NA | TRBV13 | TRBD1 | CASSLETGGTGELFF
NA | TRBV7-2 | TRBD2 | CASSSSGGPQETQYF
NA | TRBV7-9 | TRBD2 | CASSHLTSGRPIESQYF
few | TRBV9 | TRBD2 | CASSPPAGGNTGELFF
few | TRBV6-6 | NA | CASRAGAEQYF
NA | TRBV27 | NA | CASSVNPDAYNEQFF
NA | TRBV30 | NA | CAWNRPDTQYF